This T cell receptor beta chain emerged from a study of OX40 agonist ivuxolimab in advanced cancers. As for the study more broadly: Ivuxolimab was an agonistic, fully human IgG2 monoclonal antibody directed against OX40 (CD134), a costimulatory receptor. Intravenous ivuxolimab was administered to patients every 2 weeks at six dose levels: 0.01, 0.1, 0.3, 1.5, 3 and 10 mg/kg. Of the approximately 50 patients in dose escalation, around 19 had hepatocellular carcinoma, about 15 had melanoma, 9 had renal cell carcinoma and 9 had head and neck cancer. A male proportion of roughly 80% and a mean age of approximately 62 years, ranging from about 20 to 79, were recorded for the dose-escalation cohort. Patients were allowed to have had prior anti-PD-1, anti-PD-L1 or anti-CTLA-4 therapy, and approximately 40% of the dose-escalation patients had been treated with checkpoint inhibitors. Partial responses occurred in three dose-escalation patients: two with cutaneous melanoma and one with hepatocellular carcinoma. Peripheral TCRbeta sequencing was intended to test whether TCR sequence diversity was altered and clonal T-cell expansion was caused by ivuxolimab. The paper describes the monotherapy dose-escalation part (N of about 55 patients) of the phase I trial of ivuxolimab. What the research found in general, with its limitations: In the 0.1-3.0 mg/kg groups, partial responders had among the lowest normalized peripheral clonal expansion, particularly in CD8+ T cells. Antigen specificity was not determined for the clonally expanded peripheral T cells. Low levels of normalized T-cell clonal expansion were also shown by some nonresponding patients. After ivuxolimab, expanded clones were on average more numerous among CD8+ T cells than among CD4+ T cells. At doses from 0.1 to 3.0 mg/kg, clonal expansion was seen in both CD4+ and CD8+ blood T cells between baseline and week 6.

The table lists this clone with a count of one. No cognate antigen has been identified for it. No much larger clone is present one base from it, and per-base qualities are unavailable. Patients with a history of autoimmune disease or receiving systemic immunosuppression were excluded from the trial. In every dose cohort, peripheral blood was drawn for TCR sequencing at baseline, cycle 4 day 1, and cycle 7 day 1. The samples were taken from a phase I, first-in-human, multicenter, open-label dose-escalation trial of ivuxolimab. The trial enrolled adults with locally advanced or metastatic head and neck squamous cell, hepatocellular, melanoma or renal cell carcinoma. Before TCR sequencing, CD4+ T cells and CD8+ T cells were sorted from peripheral blood as separate populations. Genomic DNA was isolated from the sorted cells so that the TCRbeta CDR3 region could be sequenced. The immunoSEQ Assay was used to sequence the TCRbeta CDR3 regions. Not all clones reach the TCRdb copy of this immuneACCESS table, which keeps in-frame sequences only. Checked studies attribute under half of the gap to unresolved V genes and leave the rest unexplained. This sample is represented by tens of thousands of clones; 82% of them were singletons. The ten largest make up 0.35% to 0.5% of the sample.

The TCR comes from an adult with an advanced solid tumor such as melanoma, head and neck, liver or kidney cancer. Sequenced here: CD4+ or CD8+ T cells sorted from blood, sampled in a trial of the OX40 agonist ivuxolimab.

The sequenced DNA is TGCGCCAGCAGCCAAGATATAAGACAGGGAGACACTGAAGCTTTCTTT. Translated, it gives CASSQDIRQGDTEAFF. In this chain, TRBV4-3 is recombined with TRBJ1-1; 7 bases in the middle match TRBD1. The CDR3 covers 16 residues, taking in both the cysteine and the phenylalanine. CDR3 DNA is the only sequence kept; it has 48 bases, read in frame from the first base. V and J are trimmed by 0 bases and 3 bases, and the gene matches miss 7 bases of the junction. The germline V gene specifies LGHNA as CDR1 and YSLEER as CDR2.